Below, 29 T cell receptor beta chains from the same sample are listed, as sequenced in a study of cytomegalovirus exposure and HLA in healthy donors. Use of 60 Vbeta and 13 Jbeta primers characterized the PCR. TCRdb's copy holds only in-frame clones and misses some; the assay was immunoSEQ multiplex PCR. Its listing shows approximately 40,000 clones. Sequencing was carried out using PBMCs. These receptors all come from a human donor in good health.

CDR3 nucleotides: TGCGCCAGCAGCTTGGGGGCTTCGGCCACCGGGGAGCTGTTTTTT. It yields the protein CASSLGASATGELFF. The rearrangement uses TRBV5-1 and TRBJ2-2; D is uncertain. Trimming pared 0 bases from V and 4 bases from J, leaving 10 bases between. Per germline, CDR1 SGHRS and CDR2 YFSETQ. The CDR3 length is 15 residues. The whole variable domain, filled in from reference TRBV5-1 and TRBJ2-2, reads KAGVTQTPRYLIKTRGQQVTLSCSPISGHRSVSWYQQTPGQGLQFLFEYFSETQRNKGNFPGRFSGRQFSNSRSEMNVSTLELGDSALYLCASSLGASATGELFFGEGSRLTVL.

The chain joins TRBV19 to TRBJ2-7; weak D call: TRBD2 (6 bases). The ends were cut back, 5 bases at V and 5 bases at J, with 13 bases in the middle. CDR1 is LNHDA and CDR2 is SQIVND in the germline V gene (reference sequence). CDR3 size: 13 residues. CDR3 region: CASSGGSLDEQYF. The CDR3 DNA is TGTGCCAGTAGTGGGGGGTCTTTGGACGAGCAGTACTTC.

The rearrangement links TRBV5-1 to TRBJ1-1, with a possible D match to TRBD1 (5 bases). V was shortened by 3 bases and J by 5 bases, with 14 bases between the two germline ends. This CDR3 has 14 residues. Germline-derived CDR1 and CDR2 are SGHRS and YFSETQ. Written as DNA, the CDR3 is TGCGCCAGCAGCTGGGGGGGGGATGTTACTGAAGCTTTCTTT. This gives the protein CASSWGGDVTEAFF.

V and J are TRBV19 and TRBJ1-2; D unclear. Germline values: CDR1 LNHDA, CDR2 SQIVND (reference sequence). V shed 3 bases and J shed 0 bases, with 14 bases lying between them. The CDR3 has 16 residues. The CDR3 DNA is TGTGCCAGTAGTATCGGCATCGAGGGAACTAACTATGGCTACACCTTC. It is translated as CASSIGIEGTNYGYTF.

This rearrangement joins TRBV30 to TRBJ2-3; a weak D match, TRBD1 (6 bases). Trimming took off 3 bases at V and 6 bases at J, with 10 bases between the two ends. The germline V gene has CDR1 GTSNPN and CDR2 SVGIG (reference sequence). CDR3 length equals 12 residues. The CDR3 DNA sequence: TGTGCCTGGAGCCGACAGGTGGATACGCAGTATTTT. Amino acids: CAWSRQVDTQYF.

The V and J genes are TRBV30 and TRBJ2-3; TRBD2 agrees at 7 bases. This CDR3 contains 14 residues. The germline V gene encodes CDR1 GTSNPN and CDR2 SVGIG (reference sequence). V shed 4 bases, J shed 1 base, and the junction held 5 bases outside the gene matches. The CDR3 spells CAWKRGRGTDTQYF. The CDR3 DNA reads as TGTGCCTGGAAACGGGGGAGGGGCACAGATACGCAGTATTTT. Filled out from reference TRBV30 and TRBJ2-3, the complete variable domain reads SQTIHQWPATLVQPVGSPLSLECTVEGTSNPNLYWYRQAAGRGLQLLFYSVGIGQISSEVPQNLSASRPQDRQFILSSKKLLLSDSGFYLCAWKRGRGTDTQYFGPGTRLTVL.

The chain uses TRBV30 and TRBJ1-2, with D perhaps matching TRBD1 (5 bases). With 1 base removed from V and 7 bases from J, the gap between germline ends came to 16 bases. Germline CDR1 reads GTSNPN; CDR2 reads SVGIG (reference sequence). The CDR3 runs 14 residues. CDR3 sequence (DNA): TGTGCCTGGAGTGCGGGGGTAGCGGCGAGTGGCTACACCTTC. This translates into CAWSAGVAASGYTF.

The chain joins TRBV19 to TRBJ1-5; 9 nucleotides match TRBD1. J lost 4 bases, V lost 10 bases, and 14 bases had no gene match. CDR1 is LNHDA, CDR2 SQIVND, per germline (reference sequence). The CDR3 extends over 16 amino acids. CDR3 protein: CATLDIGQGINQPQHF. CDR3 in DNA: TGTGCCACTTTAGATATCGGACAGGGGATAAATCAGCCCCAGCATTTT.

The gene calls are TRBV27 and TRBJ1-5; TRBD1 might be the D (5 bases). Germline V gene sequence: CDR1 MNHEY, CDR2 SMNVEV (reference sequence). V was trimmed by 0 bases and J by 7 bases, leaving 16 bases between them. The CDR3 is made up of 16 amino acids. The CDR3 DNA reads TGTGCCAGCAGTTTATCGCCCCTCTGGGGCGACCAGCCCCAGCATTTT. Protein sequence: CASSLSPLWGDQPQHF.

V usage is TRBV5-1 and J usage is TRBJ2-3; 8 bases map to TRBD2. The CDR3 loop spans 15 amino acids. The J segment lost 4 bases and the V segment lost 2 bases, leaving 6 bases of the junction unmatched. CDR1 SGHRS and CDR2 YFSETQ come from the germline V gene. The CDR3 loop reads CASSLAGDRPDTQYF. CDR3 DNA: TGCGCCAGCAGCTTAGCGGGGGACCGACCAGATACGCAGTATTTT.

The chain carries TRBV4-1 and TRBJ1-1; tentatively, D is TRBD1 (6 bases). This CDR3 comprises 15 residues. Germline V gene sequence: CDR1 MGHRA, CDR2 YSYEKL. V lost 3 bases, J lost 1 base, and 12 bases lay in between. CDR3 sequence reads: CASSHPGQQNTEAFF. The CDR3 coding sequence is TGCGCCAGCAGCCATCCCGGACAGCAGAACACTGAAGCTTTCTTT.

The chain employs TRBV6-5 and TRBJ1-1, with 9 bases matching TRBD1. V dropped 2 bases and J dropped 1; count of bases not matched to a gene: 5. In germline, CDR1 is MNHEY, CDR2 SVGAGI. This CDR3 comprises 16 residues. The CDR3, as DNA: TGTGCCAGCAGTTACAACAGGGGGCGCCCGAACACTGAAGCTTTCTTT. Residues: CASSYNRGRPNTEAFF.

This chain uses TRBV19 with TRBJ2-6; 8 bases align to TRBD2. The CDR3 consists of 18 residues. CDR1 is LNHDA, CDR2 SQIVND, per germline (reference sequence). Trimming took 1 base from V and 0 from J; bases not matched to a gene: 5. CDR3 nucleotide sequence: TGTGCCAGTAGTATAGGGCCTAGCGGGCGCTCTGGGGCCAACGTCCTGACTTTC. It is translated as CASSIGPSGRSGANVLTF. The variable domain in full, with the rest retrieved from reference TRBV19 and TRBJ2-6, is DGGITQSPKYLFRKEGQNVTLSCEQNLNHDAMYWYRQDPGQGLRLIYYSQIVNDFQKGDIAEGYSVSREKKESFPLTVTSAQKNPTAFYLCASSIGPSGRSGANVLTFGAGSRLTVL.

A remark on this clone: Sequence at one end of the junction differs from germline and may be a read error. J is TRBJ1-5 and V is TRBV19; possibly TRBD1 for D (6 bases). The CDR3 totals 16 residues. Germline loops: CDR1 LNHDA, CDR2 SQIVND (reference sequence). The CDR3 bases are TGTGCCAGTAGTGGACAGCCTGGGAGCGGGAATCAGCACCAGCATTTT. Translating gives CASSGQPGSGNQHQHF.

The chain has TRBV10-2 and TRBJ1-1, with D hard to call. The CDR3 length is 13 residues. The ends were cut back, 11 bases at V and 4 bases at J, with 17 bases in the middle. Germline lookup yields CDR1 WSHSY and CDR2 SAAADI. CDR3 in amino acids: CAAKGGSGTEAFF. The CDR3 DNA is TGCGCCGCGAAGGGAGGGTCGGGCACTGAAGCTTTCTTT.

DNA for the CDR3: TGTGCCAGCAGCGTAGGGGGCGGGGGGCGGTTGAATGAGCAGTTCTTC. Protein: CASSVGGGGRLNEQFF. The chain carries TRBV9 and TRBJ2-1; TRBD2 matches at 8 bases. The germline V gene has CDR1 SGDLS and CDR2 YYNGEE. With 0 bases clipped from V and 7 bases from J, the junction kept 9 bases outside the gene matches. The CDR3 is 16 residues long.

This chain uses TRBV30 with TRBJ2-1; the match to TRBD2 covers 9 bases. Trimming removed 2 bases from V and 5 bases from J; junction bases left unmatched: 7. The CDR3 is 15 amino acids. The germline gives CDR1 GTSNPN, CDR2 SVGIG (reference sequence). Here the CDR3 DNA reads TGTGCCTGGAGTATTAGCGGGGGTAATGACAATGAGCAGTTCTTC. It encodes CAWSISGGNDNEQFF.

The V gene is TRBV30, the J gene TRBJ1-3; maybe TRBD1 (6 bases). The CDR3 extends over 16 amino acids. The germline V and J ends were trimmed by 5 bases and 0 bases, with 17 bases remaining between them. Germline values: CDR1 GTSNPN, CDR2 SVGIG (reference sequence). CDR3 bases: TGTGCCTGGTTGGCCATTGGGACATACTCTGGAAACACCATATATTTT. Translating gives CAWLAIGTYSGNTIYF.

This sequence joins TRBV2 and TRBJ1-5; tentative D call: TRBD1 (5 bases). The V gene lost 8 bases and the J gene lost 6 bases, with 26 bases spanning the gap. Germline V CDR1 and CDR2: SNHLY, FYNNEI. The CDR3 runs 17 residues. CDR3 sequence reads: CASGPTLYGGGGQPQHF. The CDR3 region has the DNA TGTGCCAGCGGCCCTACCCTTTACGGGGGAGGCGGTCAGCCCCAGCATTTT.

CDR3 loop: CASKPGTGPGELFF. The DNA of the CDR3 is TGCGCCAGCAAACCGGGGACAGGGCCCGGGGAGCTGTTTTTT. The chain recombines TRBV5-1 with TRBJ2-2; 9 positions agree with TRBD1. Germline trimming cut 6 bases from V and 6 bases from J; bases unmatched to any gene: 6. The CDR3 runs to 14 residues. Germline CDR1 and CDR2: SGHRS and YFSETQ. The whole variable domain, remainder taken from reference TRBV5-1 and TRBJ2-2, is KAGVTQTPRYLIKTRGQQVTLSCSPISGHRSVSWYQQTPGQGLQFLFEYFSETQRNKGNFPGRFSGRQFSNSRSEMNVSTLELGDSALYLCASKPGTGPGELFFGEGSRLTVL.

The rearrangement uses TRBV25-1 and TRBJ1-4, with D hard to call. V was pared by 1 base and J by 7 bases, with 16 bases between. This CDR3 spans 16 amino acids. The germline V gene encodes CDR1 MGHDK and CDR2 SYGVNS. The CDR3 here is CASSESGRGKGEKLFF. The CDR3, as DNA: TGTGCCAGCAGTGAATCCGGGCGGGGAAAGGGTGAAAAACTGTTTTTT.

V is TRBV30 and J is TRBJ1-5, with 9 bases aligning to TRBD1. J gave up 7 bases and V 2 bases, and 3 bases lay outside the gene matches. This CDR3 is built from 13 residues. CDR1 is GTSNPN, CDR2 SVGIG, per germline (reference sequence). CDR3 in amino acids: CAWSPTGGQPQHF. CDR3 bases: TGTGCCTGGAGTCCAACAGGGGGCCAGCCCCAGCATTTT. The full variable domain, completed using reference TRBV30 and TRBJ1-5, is SQTIHQWPATLVQPVGSPLSLECTVEGTSNPNLYWYRQAAGRGLQLLFYSVGIGQISSEVPQNLSASRPQDRQFILSSKKLLLSDSGFYLCAWSPTGGQPQHFGDGTRLSIL.

CDR3 sequence: CAISDGMGLGGYTF. CDR3 in DNA: TGTGCCATCAGTGACGGGATGGGTTTGGGAGGCTACACCTTC. This chain joins TRBV10-3 and TRBJ1-2; D is undetermined. CDR1 and CDR2 (germline): ENHRY, SYGVKD. The CDR3 is 14 residues long. Between the trimmed V and J ends, which lost 3 bases and 8 bases, there was a span of 16 bases.

The CDR3, as DNA: TGTGCCATCAGTCCCGGGACAGGTGATACCTACAATGAGCAGTTCTTC. Its translation: CAISPGTGDTYNEQFF. This chain links TRBV10-3 with TRBJ2-1; 8 bases are a match to TRBD1. The CDR3 extends over 16 amino acids. Per the germline V gene, CDR1 is ENHRY and CDR2 is SYGVKD. V lost 5 bases to trimming and J lost 2 bases; unmatched junction nucleotides: 8.

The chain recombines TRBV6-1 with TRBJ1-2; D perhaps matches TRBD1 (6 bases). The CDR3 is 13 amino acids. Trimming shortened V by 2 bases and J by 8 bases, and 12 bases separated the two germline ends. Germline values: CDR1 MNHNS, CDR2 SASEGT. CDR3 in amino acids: CASSERGRDGYTF. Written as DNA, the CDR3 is TGTGCCAGCAGTGAAAGGGGGAGGGACGGCTACACCTTC.

CDR3 sequence: CASSPSLGLAGDYNEQFF. The CDR3 coding sequence is TGTGCCAGCAGCCCCTCCCTGGGACTAGCGGGGGACTACAATGAGCAGTTCTTC. The chain uses TRBV7-3 and TRBJ2-1; 14 bases fit TRBD2. This CDR3 region has 18 residues. V was pared by 5 bases and J by 3 bases, with 9 bases of the junction left unmatched. The germline gives CDR1 SGHTA, CDR2 FQGTGA. The full variable domain, in which reference TRBV7-3 and TRBJ2-1 provide the parts outside the CDR3, is GAGVSQTPSNKVTEKGKYVELRCDPISGHTALYWYRQSLGQGPEFLIYFQGTGAADDSGLPNDRFFAVRPEGSVSTLKIQRTERGDSAVYLCASSPSLGLAGDYNEQFFGPGTRLTVL.

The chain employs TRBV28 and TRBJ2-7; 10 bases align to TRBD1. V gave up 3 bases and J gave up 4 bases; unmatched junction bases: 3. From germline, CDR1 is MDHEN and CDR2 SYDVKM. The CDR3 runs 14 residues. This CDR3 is CASSFGTGEYEQYF. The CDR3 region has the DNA TGTGCCAGCAGTTTTGGGACAGGGGAATACGAGCAGTACTTC.

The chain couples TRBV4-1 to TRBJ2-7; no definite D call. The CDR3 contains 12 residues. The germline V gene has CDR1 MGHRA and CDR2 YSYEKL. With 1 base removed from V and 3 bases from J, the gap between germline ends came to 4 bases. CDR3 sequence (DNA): TGCGCCAGCAGCCAAGGCAGCTACGAGCAGTACTTC. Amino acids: CASSQGSYEQYF.

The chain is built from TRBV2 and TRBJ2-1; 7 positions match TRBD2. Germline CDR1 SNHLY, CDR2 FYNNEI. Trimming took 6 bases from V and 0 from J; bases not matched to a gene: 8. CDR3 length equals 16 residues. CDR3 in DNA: TGTGCCAGCAGGGACGGGACGGGAGGCTCCTACAATGAGCAGTTCTTC. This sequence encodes CASRDGTGGSYNEQFF.